This TCR beta chain was sequenced during a study of CD8+CD57+ T cells in acquired aplastic anemia. Across the whole study: The sorted CD4+ and CD8+ cells yielded an average roughly 3 ug of DNA. Sequencing produced an average of approximately 11 million reads per healthy donor for CD4+ cells.

Study-wide points: The number of CD8+ CDR3 sequences shared by patients and controls was about 27. No significant patient-versus-control difference appeared in CD8+ Simpson's diversity.

This CDR3 comprises 13 residues. Germline V CDR1 and CDR2: SGHTA, FQGNSA. TCR beta VDJ and CDR3 profiling used genomic DNA as template. MiXCR, run by TCRdb on the reads, gives a single entry per CDR3 protein. The sample has a few hundred thousand distinct CDR3 sequences, 65% to 80% seen once. With respect to this clonotype: What it recognizes is unknown. One junction end disagrees with the germline gene, perhaps due to a read error.

The V and J genes are TRBV7-2 and TRBJ2-3; D is ambiguous. The TCR was taken from a human donor in good health, serving as a control. The specimen was sorted CD4+, CD8+, or CD8+CD57+ T cells (not recorded which) from PBMCs. CDR3 nucleotide sequence: TGTGCCAGCAGCTCCAAGAGTCATTCACCCCACCACTTC. Protein product: CASSSKSHSPHHF. Variable domain in full (rest from reference TRBV7-2 and TRBJ2-3): GAGVSQSPSNKVTEKGKDVELRCDPISGHTALYWYRQSLGQGLEFLIYFQGNSAPDKSGLPSDRFSAERTGGSVSTLTIQRTQQEDSAVYLCASSSKSHSPHHFGPGTRLTVL.